The 20 T cell receptor beta chains reported below all come from one sample, sequenced in a study of blood T cells in healthy people across ages. Primers used in a second PCR of roughly 6 to 11 cycles were a sample-barcoded 5' primer and a J-beta primer mix. In TCRdb, the 5' RACE reads were re-called with MiXCR into one record per CDR3 protein. Of about 1 million distinct CDR3 sequences listed, almost 25% were seen once; the top ten hold approximately 0.7%. This sample was also put to use in a study of T cells of mothers and their children.

Sample: blood. All receptors derive from a girl aged 2-10 years in good health.

V gene TRBV12-3 or TRBV12-4 combines with J gene TRBJ2-5; 13 bases agree with TRBD2. V shed 6 bases, J shed 5 bases, and the junction held 12 bases outside the gene matches. The CDR3 extends over 17 amino acids. CDR3 sequence reads: CASSIGLAGEIGETQYF. In nucleotides, the CDR3 is TGTGCCAGCAGCATCGGACTAGCGGGAGAGATAGGGGAGACCCAGTACTTC.

This clonotype has just a few counts. The rearrangement links TRBV12-3 or TRBV12-4 to TRBJ1-2; a weak D match, TRBD1 (5 bases). Trimming removed 5 bases at V and 4 bases at J, with 11 bases between. The CDR3 runs to 13 residues. This CDR3 reads CASSPVDTYGYTF. DNA for the CDR3: TGTGCCAGCAGTCCCGTGGACACCTATGGCTACACCTTC.

The V and J genes are TRBV2 and TRBJ2-4; possible D gene TRBD1, 5 bases. Trimming left V 3 bases short and J 8 bases short, with 11 bases between. Germline V gene sequence: CDR1 SNHLY, CDR2 FYNNEI. The CDR3 contains 13 residues. The CDR3 loop reads CASSDRQRHIQYF. The CDR3 DNA is TGTGCCAGCAGTGATCGACAGAGGCACATTCAGTACTTC.

CDR3 sequence reads: CASSPNRGGTEAFF. The CDR3 DNA sequence: TGTGCCAGCAGCCCGAACCGGGGGGGCACTGAAGCTTTCTTT. The rearrangement links TRBV6-5 to TRBJ1-1; D is possibly TRBD1 (5 bases). This CDR3 has 14 residues. Germline CDR1 is MNHEY and CDR2 is SVGAGI. V lost 6 bases to trimming and J lost 4 bases, with 15 bases between them.

This clonotype was observed a few times. This chain links TRBV7-9 with TRBJ2-5; D not resolved. Germline V gives CDR1 SEHNR, CDR2 FQNEAQ (reference sequence). V was clipped by 4 bases and J by 1 base, with 10 bases between them. This CDR3 has 14 amino acids. The CDR3 sequence: CASSYDPTQETQYF. The CDR3 region has the DNA TGTGCCAGCAGCTATGACCCAACCCAAGAGACCCAGTACTTC.

The table lists this clonotype with a few counts. V gene TRBV3-1 combines with J gene TRBJ2-6, with a tentative D call TRBD1 (5 bases). From germline, CDR1 is LGHDT and CDR2 YNNKEL (reference sequence). V was clipped by 1 base and J by 1 base, with 11 bases between them. This CDR3 contains 17 residues. CDR3 loop: CASSQGGGSSGANVLTF. CDR3 bases: TGTGCCAGCAGCCAAGGGGGCGGCTCTTCTGGGGCCAACGTCCTGACTTTC.

This chain connects TRBV10-3 to TRBJ2-5, with TRBD1 as a possible D gene (5 bases). The CDR3 has 13 residues. Germline CDR1 reads ENHRY; CDR2 reads SYGVKD. V lost 6 bases and J lost 1, with 9 bases in between. CDR3 loop: CAIRPGIQETQYF. CDR3 coding DNA: TGTGCCATCAGACCAGGGATCCAAGAGACCCAGTACTTC.

This clonotype has only a few counts. The chain uses TRBV7-2 and TRBJ2-1; TRBD2 agrees at 8 bases. This CDR3 has 16 residues. With 2 bases clipped from V and 4 bases from J, the junction kept 7 bases outside the gene matches. Germline assignment: CDR1 SGHTA and CDR2 FQGNSA. The CDR3 sequence: CASSLWSGGPYNEQFF. In DNA form, the CDR3 reads TGTGCCAGCAGCTTATGGAGCGGGGGACCGTACAATGAGCAGTTCTTC.

This chain joins TRBV28 and TRBJ2-7; D remains unclear. Germline lookup yields CDR1 MDHEN and CDR2 SYDVKM. The CDR3 has 13 residues. V was pared by 2 bases and J by 2 bases, with 7 bases between. CDR3 residues: CASSLQSPYEQYF. The CDR3 DNA is TGTGCCAGCAGTTTACAGAGCCCCTACGAGCAGTACTTC. The full variable domain, its missing parts supplied by reference TRBV28 and TRBJ2-7, is DVKVTQSSRYLVKRTGEKVFLECVQDMDHENMFWYRQDPGLGLRLIYFSYDVKMKEKGDIPEGYSVSREKKERFSLILESASTNQTSMYLCASSLQSPYEQYFGPGTRLTVT.

The genes are TRBV10-3 and TRBJ2-3; the match to TRBD2 covers 14 bases. CDR1 and CDR2 (germline): ENHRY, SYGVKD. V gave up 4 bases and J gave up 5 bases; unmatched junction bases: 2. The CDR3 covers 15 residues. This chain's CDR3 is CAISGTSGGQDTQYF. CDR3 in DNA: TGTGCCATCAGTGGGACTAGCGGGGGGCAAGATACGCAGTATTTT.

This clonotype was detected a few times. The chain recombines TRBV20-1 with TRBJ2-6; D gene unclear. Germline V gives CDR1 DFQATT, CDR2 SNEGSKA (reference sequence). V lost 7 bases and J lost 1, with 5 bases in between. The CDR3 extends over 12 amino acids. CDR3 region: CSGASGANVLTF. Written as DNA, the CDR3 is TGCAGTGGAGCTTCTGGGGCCAACGTCCTGACTTTC.

The rearrangement links TRBV6-2 or TRBV6-3 to TRBJ1-2; D remains ambiguous. V gave up 2 bases and J gave up 6 bases, with 10 bases separating them. The CDR3 contains 13 residues. CDR1 MNHEY and CDR2 SVGEGT come from the germline V gene. The CDR3 sequence: CASSYGGEHGYTF. As DNA, the CDR3 is TGTGCCAGCAGTTACGGTGGAGAACATGGCTACACCTTC.

The chain joins TRBV20-1 to TRBJ2-1; 11 positions agree with TRBD2. The DNA matches TRBJ2-7 better at its end, which makes the J call doubtful. The CDR3 has 14 amino acids. Germline V lookup: CDR1 DFQATT, CDR2 SNEGSKA (reference sequence). The DNA of the CDR3 is TGCAGTGCGGGACTAGCGGACAATATCTACGAGCAGTACTTC. Translated: CSAGLADNIYEQYF.

In the case of this clonotype: Germline and junction disagree at one end, which may indicate a read error. This chain joins TRBV28 and TRBJ2-2; possibly TRBD2 for D (6 bases). This CDR3 contains 16 residues. Germline CDR1 reads MDHEN; CDR2 reads SYDVKM. This CDR3 is CASSSRRGLNTGELFF. CDR3 nucleotides: TGCGCCAGCAGTTCTCGGAGGGGACTGAACACCGGGGAGCTGTTTTTT.

This clonotype turned up a few times. The rearrangement joins TRBV7-2 to TRBJ2-5; D gene ambiguous. CDR1 is SGHTA and CDR2 is FQGNSA in the germline V gene. CDR3 length: 14 residues. V shed 1 base and J shed 5 bases, with 11 bases lying between them. CDR3 bases: TGTGCCAGCAGCTTAGTATCGACGATTGAGACCCAGTACTTC. Translating it yields CASSLVSTIETQYF.

This clonotype appeared a few times. V gene TRBV7-9 combines with J gene TRBJ2-1; possible D gene TRBD2, 5 bases. The CDR3 is 14 amino acids. V was clipped by 1 base and J by 12 bases, with 16 bases between them. Germline V CDR1 and CDR2: SEHNR, FQNEAQ (reference sequence). CDR3 sequence reads: CASSLDRRRQSQFF. The CDR3 bases are TGTGCCAGCAGCTTAGACCGGAGGCGGCAATCGCAGTTCTTC.

This clonotype was observed a few times. The rearrangement joins TRBV4-1 to TRBJ2-7; 10 bases are shared with TRBD2. Germline CDR1 MGHRA, CDR2 YSYEKL. The CDR3 has 16 amino acids. V trimming: 0 bases; J trimming: 4 bases; junction bases outside the gene matches: 6. This CDR3 is CASSQELAGGRYEQYF. Written as DNA, the CDR3 is TGCGCCAGCAGCCAAGAATTAGCGGGAGGTCGGTACGAGCAGTACTTC.

The rearrangement links TRBV29-1 to TRBJ2-5; D might be TRBD1 or TRBD2, each matching 5 bases. V gave up 3 bases and J gave up 1 base, with 21 bases separating them. The germline gives CDR1 SQVTM, CDR2 ANQGSEA. The CDR3 is 17 amino acids. The CDR3 coding sequence is TGCAGCGTTGAGCCCTGGGACCACTTAGGCGGCCAAGAGACCCAGTACTTC. It codes for CSVEPWDHLGGQETQYF. Full variable domain (remainder filled in from reference TRBV29-1 and TRBJ2-5): SAVISQKPSRDICQRGTSLTIQCQVDSQVTMMFWYRQQPGQSLTLIATANQGSEATYESGFVIDKFPISRPNLTFSTLTVSNMSPEDSSIYLCSVEPWDHLGGQETQYFGPGTRLLVL.

The J gene is TRBJ2-6, the V gene TRBV28; D ambiguous. Trimming cost V 6 bases and J 4 bases, with 13 bases left between them. The CDR3 totals 15 residues. In germline, CDR1 is MDHEN, CDR2 SYDVKM. The CDR3 spells CASSPNLTGANVLTF. The CDR3 DNA reads TGTGCCAGCAGCCCTAATCTAACCGGGGCCAACGTCCTGACTTTC.

This clonotype turned up a few times. The chain links TRBV25-1 to TRBJ2-1; 13 bases map to TRBD2. Germline V gives CDR1 MGHDK, CDR2 SYGVNS. The CDR3 is 14 amino acids. The V gene end was trimmed by 8 bases and the J gene end by 8 bases; junction bases not matched to a gene: 6. CDR3 in amino acids: CASRTSGSIDEQFF. For the CDR3, the DNA is TGTGCCAGCCGGACTAGCGGGAGTATCGATGAGCAGTTCTTC.